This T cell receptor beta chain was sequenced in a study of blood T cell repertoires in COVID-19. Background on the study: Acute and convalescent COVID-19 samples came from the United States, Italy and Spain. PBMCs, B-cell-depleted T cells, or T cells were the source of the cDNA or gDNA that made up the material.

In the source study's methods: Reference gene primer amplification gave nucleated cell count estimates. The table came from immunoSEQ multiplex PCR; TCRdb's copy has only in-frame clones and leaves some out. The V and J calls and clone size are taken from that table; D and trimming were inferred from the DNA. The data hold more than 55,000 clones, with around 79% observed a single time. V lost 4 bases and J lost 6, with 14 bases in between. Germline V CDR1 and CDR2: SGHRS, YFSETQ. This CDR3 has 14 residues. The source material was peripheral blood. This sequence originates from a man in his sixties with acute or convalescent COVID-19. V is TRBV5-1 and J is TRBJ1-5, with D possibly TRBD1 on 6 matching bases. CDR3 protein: CASSPLTGTQPQHF. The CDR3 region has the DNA TGCGCCAGCAGCCCATTAACAGGGACTCAGCCCCAGCATTTT.